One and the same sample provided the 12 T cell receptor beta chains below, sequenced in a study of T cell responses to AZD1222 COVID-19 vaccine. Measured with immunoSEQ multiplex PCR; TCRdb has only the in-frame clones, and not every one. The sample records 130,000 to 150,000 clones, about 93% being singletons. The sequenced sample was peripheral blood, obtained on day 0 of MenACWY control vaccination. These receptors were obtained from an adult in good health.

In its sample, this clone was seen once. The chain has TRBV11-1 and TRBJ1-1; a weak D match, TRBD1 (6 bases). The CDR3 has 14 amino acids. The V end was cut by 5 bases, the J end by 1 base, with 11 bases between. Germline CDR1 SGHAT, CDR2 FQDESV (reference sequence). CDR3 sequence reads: CASSNLDRNTEAFF. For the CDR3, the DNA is TGTGCCAGCAGCAACCTGGACAGGAACACTGAAGCTTTCTTT.

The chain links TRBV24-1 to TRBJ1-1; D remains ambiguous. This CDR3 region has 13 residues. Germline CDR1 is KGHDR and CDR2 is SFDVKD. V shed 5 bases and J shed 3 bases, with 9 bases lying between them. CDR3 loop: CATSVAQDTEAFF. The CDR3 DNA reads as TGTGCCACCAGTGTGGCACAAGACACTGAAGCTTTCTTT.

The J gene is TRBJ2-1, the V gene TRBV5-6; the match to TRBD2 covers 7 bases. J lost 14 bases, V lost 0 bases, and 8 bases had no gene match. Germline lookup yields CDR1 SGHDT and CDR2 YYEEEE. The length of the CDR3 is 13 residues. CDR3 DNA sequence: TGTGCCAGCAGCTTGGTGGGCGGGAGCATTGAGTTCTTC. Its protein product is CASSLVGGSIEFF.

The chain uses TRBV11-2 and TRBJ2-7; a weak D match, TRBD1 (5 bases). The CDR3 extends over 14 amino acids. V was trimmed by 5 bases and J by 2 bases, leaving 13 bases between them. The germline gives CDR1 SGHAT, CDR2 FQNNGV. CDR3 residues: CASSPLTGTYEQYF. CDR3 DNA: TGTGCCAGCAGCCCTTTAACAGGAACCTACGAGCAGTACTTC.

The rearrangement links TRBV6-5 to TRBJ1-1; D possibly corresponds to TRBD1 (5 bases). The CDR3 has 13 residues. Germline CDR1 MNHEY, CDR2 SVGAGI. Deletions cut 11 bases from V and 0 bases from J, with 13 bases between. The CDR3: CAGKGQLNTEAFF. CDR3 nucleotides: TGTGCCGGAAAAGGACAATTGAACACTGAAGCTTTCTTT.

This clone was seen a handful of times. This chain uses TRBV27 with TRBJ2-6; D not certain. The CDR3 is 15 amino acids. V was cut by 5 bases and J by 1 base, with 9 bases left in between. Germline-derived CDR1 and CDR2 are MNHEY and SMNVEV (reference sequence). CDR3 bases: TGTGCCAGCAGTCCGGATGGGTCTGGGGCCAACGTCCTGACTTTC. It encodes CASSPDGSGANVLTF. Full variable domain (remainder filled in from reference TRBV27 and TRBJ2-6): EAQVTQNPRYLITVTGKKLTVTCSQNMNHEYMSWYRQDPGLGLRQIYYSMNVEVTDKGDVPEGYKVSRKEKRNFPLILESPSPNQTSLYFCASSPDGSGANVLTFGAGSRLTVL.

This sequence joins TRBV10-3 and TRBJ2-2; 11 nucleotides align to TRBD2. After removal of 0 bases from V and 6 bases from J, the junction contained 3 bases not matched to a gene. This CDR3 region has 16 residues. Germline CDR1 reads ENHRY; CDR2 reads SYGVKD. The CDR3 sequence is CAISESGTSGSGELFF. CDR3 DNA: TGTGCCATCAGTGAGTCCGGGACTAGCGGTTCCGGGGAGCTGTTTTTT.

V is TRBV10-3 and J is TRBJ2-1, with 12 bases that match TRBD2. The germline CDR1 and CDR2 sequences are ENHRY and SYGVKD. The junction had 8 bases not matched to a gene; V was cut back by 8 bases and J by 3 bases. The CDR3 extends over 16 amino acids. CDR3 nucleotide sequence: TGTGCCATCTGGGCTAGCGGGAGGGCGGGCTACAATGAGCAGTTCTTC. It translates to CAIWASGRAGYNEQFF.

The CDR3 sequence: CGAVGTSSYEQYF. In DNA, the CDR3 is TGTGGTGCGGTCGGCACGAGCTCCTACGAGCAGTACTTC. This sequence joins TRBV28 and TRBJ2-7; D is uncertain. Germline V gives CDR1 MDHEN, CDR2 SYDVKM. The CDR3 has 13 amino acids.

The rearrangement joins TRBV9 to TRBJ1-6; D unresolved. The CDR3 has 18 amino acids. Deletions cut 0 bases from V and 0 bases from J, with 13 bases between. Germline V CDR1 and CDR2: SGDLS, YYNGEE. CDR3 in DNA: TGTGCCAGCAGCGTAGACGACCGGGAGAGCTCCTATAATTCACCCCTCCACTTT. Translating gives CASSVDDRESSYNSPLHF.

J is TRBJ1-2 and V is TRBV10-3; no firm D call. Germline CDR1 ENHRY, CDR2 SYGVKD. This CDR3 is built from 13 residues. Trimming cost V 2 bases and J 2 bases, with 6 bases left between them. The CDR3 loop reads CAISEGGNYGYTF. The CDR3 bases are TGTGCCATCAGTGAGGGAGGGAACTATGGCTACACCTTC.

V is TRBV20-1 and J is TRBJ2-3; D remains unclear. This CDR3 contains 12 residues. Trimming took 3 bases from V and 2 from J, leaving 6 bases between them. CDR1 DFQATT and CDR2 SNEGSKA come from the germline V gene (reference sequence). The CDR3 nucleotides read TGCAGTGCTAGTCAGGACACAGATACGCAGTATTTT. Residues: CSASQDTDTQYF.